A single sample gave rise to the 17 T cell receptor beta chains below, sequenced in a study of identifying expanded T cells in peripheral blood. Profiling relied on immunoSEQ multiplex PCR, and the TCRdb table lists in-frame clones only, not all of them. In the table there are about 98,000 clones, about 91% of which are singletons. Sequencing input: blood. All receptors derive from a person aged 18 to 70 in good health.

The chain is built from TRBV30 and TRBJ1-1, with TRBD1 identical over 8 bases. Germline values: CDR1 GTSNPN, CDR2 SVGIG (reference sequence). The CDR3 sequence is 14 residues long. V lost 3 bases, J lost 1 base, and 4 bases stayed unmatched. The CDR3, as DNA: TGTGCCTGGAGGACAGGGGTAAGGAACACTGAAGCTTTCTTT. Residues: CAWRTGVRNTEAFF. Drawing the rest from reference TRBV30 and TRBJ1-1, the complete variable domain is SQTIHQWPATLVQPVGSPLSLECTVEGTSNPNLYWYRQAAGRGLQLLFYSVGIGQISSEVPQNLSASRPQDRQFILSSKKLLLSDSGFYLCAWRTGVRNTEAFFGQGTRLTVV.

CDR3 coding DNA: TGTGCCAGCAGCTTTTCCCGGGACGGCTACACCTTC. It is translated as CASSFSRDGYTF. The rearrangement links TRBV7-9 to TRBJ1-2; possibly TRBD1 for D (5 bases). Germline V gives CDR1 SEHNR, CDR2 FQNEAQ (reference sequence). CDR3 length equals 12 residues. Between the trimmed V and J ends, which lost 3 bases and 8 bases, there was a span of 10 bases. Full variable domain (outside the CDR3, taken from reference TRBV7-9 and TRBJ1-2): DTGVSQNPRHKITKRGQNVTFRCDPISEHNRLYWYRQTLGQGPEFLTYFQNEAQLEKSRLLSDRFSAERPKGSFSTLEIQRTEQGDSAMYLCASSFSRDGYTFGSGTRLTVV.

The chain uses TRBV10-3 and TRBJ2-3; perhaps TRBD2 as D (5 bases). Germline assignment: CDR1 ENHRY and CDR2 SYGVKD. This CDR3 is built from 14 residues. The germline V and J ends were trimmed by 8 bases and 0 bases, with 12 bases remaining between them. The CDR3 nucleotides are TGTGCCATCGGGCGGGTCGCCAGCACAGATACGCAGTATTTT. Encoded protein: CAIGRVASTDTQYF.

The chain recombines TRBV2 with TRBJ1-4; D gene uncertain. Germline loops: CDR1 SNHLY, CDR2 FYNNEI. V dropped 3 bases and J dropped 8 bases, with 13 bases sitting between them. The CDR3 length is 14 residues. The CDR3: CASSEPAAWEKLFF. The CDR3, as DNA: TGTGCCAGCAGTGAGCCGGCAGCCTGGGAAAAACTGTTTTTT.

The chain has TRBV19 and TRBJ1-5; D unclear. Per germline, CDR1 LNHDA and CDR2 SQIVND (reference sequence). The V end lost 2 bases, the J end lost 0 bases, and 11 bases lay between the germline ends. This CDR3 spans 16 amino acids. The CDR3 spells CASSISSLYSNQPQHF. CDR3 nucleotide sequence: TGTGCCAGTAGTATAAGCAGTTTGTATAGCAATCAGCCCCAGCATTTT.

The chain combines TRBV5-1 with TRBJ2-7, with TRBD1 matching over 7 bases. This CDR3 has 15 residues. With V trimmed by 0 bases and J by 0 bases, 3 bases remained unmatched. From germline, CDR1 is SGHRS and CDR2 YFSETQ. The CDR3 here is CASSLAEGASYEQYF. DNA of the CDR3: TGCGCCAGCAGCTTGGCCGAGGGGGCCTCCTACGAGCAGTACTTC.

The chain employs TRBV25-1 and TRBJ2-3; a possible D gene is TRBD2 (6 bases). The CDR3 is 15 amino acids. Germline-derived CDR1 and CDR2 are MGHDK and SYGVNS. V gave up 3 bases and J gave up 0 bases, with 10 bases separating them. The CDR3 sequence: CASSETGTSTDTQYF. CDR3 coding DNA: TGTGCCAGCAGTGAGACGGGGACTAGCACAGATACGCAGTATTTT.

The CDR3 nucleotides read TGTGCCAGCAGCGTAGCTTGGACTAGCGGGGGGCGGGAGACCCAGTACTTC. Its protein product is CASSVAWTSGGRETQYF. The chain employs TRBV9 and TRBJ2-5, with 14 bases identical to TRBD2. The V and J ends lost 0 bases and 5 bases, in that order; junction bases with no gene match: 6. Germline-derived CDR1 and CDR2 are SGDLS and YYNGEE. This CDR3 has 17 residues. The complete variable domain, with remaining parts taken from reference TRBV9 and TRBJ2-5, reads DSGVTQTPKHLITATGQRVTLRCSPRSGDLSVYWYQQSLDQGLQFLIQYYNGEERAKGNILERFSAQQFPDLHSELNLSSLELGDSALYFCASSVAWTSGGRETQYFGPGTRLLVL.

This chain connects TRBV9 to TRBJ1-1; 10 bases are a match to TRBD1. Trimming at V came to 0 bases and at J to 10 bases, leaving 9 bases not matched to a gene. This CDR3 is built from 15 residues. Germline-derived CDR1 and CDR2 are SGDLS and YYNGEE. The CDR3 coding sequence is TGTGCCAGCAGCGTAGGGACAGGGGGTAGCGAAGTAGCTTTCTTT. Translating gives CASSVGTGGSEVAFF.

The chain couples TRBV6-5 to TRBJ2-5; D ambiguous. The length of the CDR3 is 12 residues. Germline V gene data show CDR1 as MNHEY and CDR2 as SVGAGI. Deletions cut 5 bases from V and 5 bases from J, with 9 bases between. The DNA for the CDR3 is TGTGCCAGCAGTCGTTATGGGGAGACCCAGTACTTC. Residues: CASSRYGETQYF.

The chain carries TRBV11-2 and TRBJ2-1; 11 bases line up with TRBD2. This CDR3 spans 16 amino acids. Germline CDR1 SGHAT, CDR2 FQNNGV. J lost 4 bases, V lost 5 bases, and 7 bases had no gene match. This CDR3 reads CASSVTGTSGYNEQFF. CDR3 coding DNA: TGTGCCAGCAGCGTAACCGGGACTAGCGGATACAATGAGCAGTTCTTC.

This clone was counted once. This sequence joins TRBV7-9 and TRBJ1-1; 9 positions agree with TRBD1. V lost 5 bases, J lost 5 bases, and 6 bases stayed unmatched. The CDR3 is 14 residues long. Per germline, CDR1 SEHNR and CDR2 FQNEAQ (reference sequence). In nucleotides, the CDR3 is TGTGCCAGCAGCATGGACAGGGGTCGAACTGAAGCTTTCTTT. It is translated as CASSMDRGRTEAFF.

This rearrangement joins TRBV19 to TRBJ1-2, with D perhaps matching TRBD1 (5 bases). The CDR3 runs to 17 residues. V was cut by 3 bases and J by 7 bases, with 24 bases left in between. Germline V lookup: CDR1 LNHDA, CDR2 SQIVND (reference sequence). CDR3 protein: CASSIWSSTAASRGYTF. In nucleotides, the CDR3 is TGTGCCAGTAGTATTTGGTCTTCGACAGCCGCTTCCCGTGGCTACACCTTC. The entire variable domain, with the rest obtained from reference TRBV19 and TRBJ1-2, is as follows: DGGITQSPKYLFRKEGQNVTLSCEQNLNHDAMYWYRQDPGQGLRLIYYSQIVNDFQKGDIAEGYSVSREKKESFPLTVTSAQKNPTAFYLCASSIWSSTAASRGYTFGSGTRLTVV.

The rearrangement joins TRBV9 to TRBJ2-5; tentatively, D is TRBD2 (6 bases). The CDR3 covers 16 residues. Per the germline V gene, CDR1 is SGDLS and CDR2 is YYNGEE. V lost 1 base and J 1 base, leaving 14 bases between the germline ends. This CDR3 is CASSVSSANLQETQYF. CDR3 nucleotide sequence: TGTGCCAGCAGCGTATCTAGCGCTAACCTCCAAGAGACCCAGTACTTC.

Only one count was recorded for this clone. The chain is built from TRBV2 and TRBJ1-1, with a tentative D call TRBD1 (5 bases). The V end was cut by 11 bases, the J end by 0 bases, with 10 bases between. This CDR3 has 12 residues. The V gene's germline CDR1 is SNHLY and CDR2 FYNNEI. The CDR3 spells CASGPMNTEAFF. CDR3 bases: TGTGCCTCAGGGCCCATGAACACTGAAGCTTTCTTT.

The V call is TRBV9, the J call TRBJ1-1, with 7 bases lining up with TRBD1. This CDR3 is 15 amino acids long. The germline V gene encodes CDR1 SGDLS and CDR2 YYNGEE. The junction had 6 bases not matched to a gene; V was cut back by 0 bases and J by 4 bases. The CDR3 region is CASSVAATGATEAFF. The DNA for the CDR3 is TGTGCCAGCAGCGTAGCGGCCACAGGGGCCACTGAAGCTTTCTTT.

The rearrangement links TRBV5-1 to TRBJ2-1; D not certain. The CDR3 contains 16 residues. Trimming removed 0 bases at V and 4 bases at J, with 14 bases between. The germline CDR1 and CDR2 sequences are SGHRS and YFSETQ. The CDR3 reads CASSLAAGLGYNEQFF. The CDR3 region has the DNA TGCGCCAGCAGCTTGGCAGCCGGCCTAGGGTACAATGAGCAGTTCTTC.